Listed here are 30 T cell receptor beta chains from one sample, sequenced in a study of CD4 T cells in lung cancer. Some clones are missing from TCRdb's copy, which holds only in-frame ones; the method was immunoSEQ multiplex PCR. Of roughly 4,500 clones detected, about 74% appear once; the ten largest clones hold approximately 15%. What was sequenced was lung tumor tissue. The receptors shown here come from a man in his 60s with non-small cell lung cancer.

The chain links TRBV9 to TRBJ1-1; a weak D match, TRBD1 (5 bases). This CDR3 is 14 amino acids long. Germline assignment: CDR1 SGDLS and CDR2 YYNGEE. Trimming shortened V by 0 bases and J by 0 bases, and 6 bases separated the two germline ends. The CDR3 DNA follows: TGTGCCAGCAGCGTAGCAGGGCTGAACACTGAAGCTTTCTTT. Translated: CASSVAGLNTEAFF.

The chain couples TRBV5-8 to TRBJ2-2; the match to TRBD1 covers 7 bases. The V segment lost 3 bases and the J segment 4 bases; nucleotides outside the gene matches: 6. Germline CDR1 reads SGHTS; CDR2 reads YDEGEE. This CDR3 spans 15 amino acids. CDR3 in amino acids: CASSYRTGTTGELFF. CDR3 nucleotide sequence: TGTGCCAGCAGCTACCGGACAGGAACCACCGGGGAGCTGTTTTTT.

This chain links TRBV6-1 with TRBJ1-3; no reliable D call. V was clipped by 6 bases and J by 5 bases, with 14 bases between them. Germline V gene data show CDR1 as MNHNS and CDR2 as SASEGT. The CDR3 totals 14 residues. CDR3 sequence reads: CASRLEGRRNTIYF. In nucleotides, the CDR3 is TGTGCCAGCAGGCTCGAGGGTCGACGAAACACCATATATTTT.

V gene TRBV6-6 combines with J gene TRBJ1-5; 9 nucleotides agree with TRBD1. Germline V lookup: CDR1 MNHNY, CDR2 SVGAGI (reference sequence). Trimming cost V 5 bases and J 3 bases; bases outside gene matches: 8. The CDR3 runs 16 residues. This chain's CDR3 is CASSNSGTGINQPQHF. CDR3 sequence (DNA): TGTGCCAGCAGTAATTCCGGGACAGGGATCAATCAGCCCCAGCATTTT.

The rearrangement uses TRBV6-6 and TRBJ1-6; TRBD1 is a possible D gene (6 bases). CDR1 is MNHNY and CDR2 is SVGAGI in the germline V gene (reference sequence). The CDR3 loop spans 13 amino acids. V lost 7 bases and J lost 6, with 10 bases in between. The CDR3 region is CASNTGFNSPLHF. The CDR3 region has the DNA TGTGCCAGCAATACAGGGTTTAATTCACCCCTCCACTTT.

The V call is TRBV28, the J call TRBJ1-1, with TRBD1 matching 10 bases. The CDR3 consists of 15 residues. CDR1 is MDHEN and CDR2 is SYDVKM in the germline V gene. V was clipped by 4 bases and J by 10 bases; unmatched bases: 12. In nucleotides, the CDR3 is TGTGCCAGCAGTTCAGAGGGACAGGGGAGCGATAGAGCTTTCTTT. This sequence encodes CASSSEGQGSDRAFF.

The V call is TRBV5-1, the J call TRBJ2-1; D may be TRBD2 (5 bases). The V and J ends lost 2 bases and 4 bases respectively, with 10 bases between them. From germline, CDR1 is SGHRS and CDR2 YFSETQ. CDR3 length: 14 residues. The CDR3 region has the DNA TGCGCCAGCAGCTTTCAGGACTTATACAATGAGCAGTTCTTC. Amino acids: CASSFQDLYNEQFF.

This chain connects TRBV18 to TRBJ2-1, with 10 positions matching TRBD2. V dropped 3 bases and J dropped 0; count of bases not matched to a gene: 23. Per germline, CDR1 KGHSH and CDR2 LQKENI. This CDR3 has 23 residues. CDR3: CASSPESAYLGLAEPPSYNEQFF. CDR3 sequence (DNA): TGTGCCAGCTCACCGGAGTCTGCATACCTCGGACTAGCGGAGCCACCCTCCTACAATGAGCAGTTCTTC. The full variable domain, with the rest looked up from reference TRBV18 and TRBJ2-1, is NAGVMQNPRHLVRRRGQEARLRCSPMKGHSHVYWYRQLPEEGLKFMVYLQKENIIDESGMPKERFSAEFPKEGPSILRIQQVVRGDSAAYFCASSPESAYLGLAEPPSYNEQFFGPGTRLTVL.

This clone has a handful of counts. The chain employs TRBV4-1 and TRBJ1-2, with a weak D call TRBD1 (5 bases). V lost 4 bases to trimming and J lost 7 bases, with 13 bases between them. The germline gives CDR1 MGHRA, CDR2 YSYEKL. This CDR3 is built from 13 residues. This CDR3 reads CASSPQGWGGYTF. In DNA form, the CDR3 reads TGCGCCAGCAGCCCGCAGGGCTGGGGTGGCTACACCTTC.

J is TRBJ2-2 and V is TRBV19, with D tentatively TRBD1 (5 bases). CDR3 size: 16 residues. The V end was cut by 8 bases, the J end by 0 bases, with 16 bases between. Germline V gene sequence: CDR1 LNHDA, CDR2 SQIVND (reference sequence). The CDR3 reads CASQWGRNSNTGELFF. CDR3 in DNA: TGTGCCAGTCAATGGGGCCGGAATTCGAACACCGGGGAGCTGTTTTTT. Combining the CDR3 with reference TRBV19 and TRBJ2-2 gives the whole variable domain DGGITQSPKYLFRKEGQNVTLSCEQNLNHDAMYWYRQDPGQGLRLIYYSQIVNDFQKGDIAEGYSVSREKKESFPLTVTSAQKNPTAFYLCASQWGRNSNTGELFFGEGSRLTVL.

In DNA, the CDR3 is TGCGCCAGCAGCCCGGGACTAGCGGGAGGGCCCAGGAGCACAGATACGCAGTATTTT. Translating it yields CASSPGLAGGPRSTDTQYF. The genes are TRBV5-1 and TRBJ2-3, with 16 bases fitting TRBD2. CDR1 is SGHRS, CDR2 YFSETQ, per germline. Trimming removed 4 bases from V and 0 bases from J; junction bases left unmatched: 8. The CDR3 is 19 residues long.

This clone came up a few times. The J gene is TRBJ2-7, the V gene TRBV28; 8 bases match TRBD1. The trim removed 5 bases at V and 1 base at J, leaving 4 bases unmatched. Per the germline V gene, CDR1 is MDHEN and CDR2 is SYDVKM. CDR3 size: 14 residues. The CDR3 protein is CASSPTGGSYEQYV. DNA for the CDR3: TGTGCCAGCAGTCCCACAGGGGGATCCTACGAGCAGTACGTC.

V gene TRBV18 combines with J gene TRBJ2-1; possibly TRBD2 for D (6 bases). The CDR3 is made up of 15 amino acids. V lost 4 bases and J lost 7, with 17 bases in between. Germline V lookup: CDR1 KGHSH, CDR2 LQKENI. This CDR3 reads CASSLGEASRNEQFF. In DNA, the CDR3 is TGTGCCAGCTCACTCGGGGAGGCCTCGCGAAATGAGCAGTTCTTC.

The chain combines TRBV9 with TRBJ2-7; 9 bases agree with TRBD2. J gave up 4 bases and V 0 bases, and 5 bases lay outside the gene matches. The germline CDR1 and CDR2 sequences are SGDLS and YYNGEE. CDR3 length: 15 amino acids. The CDR3: CASSVGDSGRYEQYF. Here the CDR3 DNA reads TGTGCCAGCAGCGTAGGTGATAGCGGGAGATACGAGCAGTACTTC.

The rearrangement links TRBV14 to TRBJ2-1; 7 bases are a match to TRBD2. The CDR3 is made up of 17 amino acids. Germline V lookup: CDR1 SGHDN, CDR2 FVKESK. Trimming took 4 bases from V and 1 from J; bases not matched to a gene: 10. CDR3 amino acids: CASSPFRASGSYNEQFF. The CDR3 DNA follows: TGTGCCAGCAGCCCCTTCAGGGCTAGCGGATCCTACAATGAGCAGTTCTTC.

The CDR3 spells CASSLSGTSERATDTQYF. CDR3 nucleotides: TGCGCCAGCAGCCTCTCCGGGACTAGCGAGAGGGCAACAGATACGCAGTATTTT. The chain joins TRBV5-1 to TRBJ2-3, with 10 bases identical to TRBD2. The V and J ends lost 4 bases and 3 bases, in that order; junction bases with no gene match: 14. In germline, CDR1 is SGHRS, CDR2 YFSETQ. The CDR3 is made up of 18 amino acids.

By proportion, this clone is medium-sized. The gene calls are TRBV5-4 and TRBJ2-7; 12 bases are a match to TRBD2. In germline, CDR1 is SGHNT, CDR2 YYREEE (reference sequence). J lost 12 bases, V lost 4 bases, and 8 bases had no gene match. This CDR3 spans 13 amino acids. CDR3 sequence reads: CASSSRTSGVRYV. The CDR3 bases are TGTGCCAGCAGCAGCAGGACTAGCGGGGTCAGGTACGTC.

In its sample, this clone was seen a few times. The genes are TRBV14 and TRBJ1-6; 7 positions agree with TRBD1. The V gene end was trimmed by 4 bases and the J gene end by 6 bases; junction bases not matched to a gene: 6. Germline CDR1 SGHDN, CDR2 FVKESK. The CDR3 covers 15 residues. The CDR3 loop is CASSPPGQLNSPLHF. The CDR3, as DNA: TGTGCCAGCAGCCCTCCGGGACAGCTTAATTCACCCCTCCACTTT.

This clone has just a few counts. This rearrangement joins TRBV21-1 to TRBJ1-1; TRBD1, the table's D call, was not compared with the DNA. TRBV21-1 is flagged as a pseudogene. This CDR3 contains 13 residues. CDR3 protein: CASSRPGEPEAFF. The CDR3 DNA follows: TGTGCCAGCAGCAGACCAGGGGAACCTGAAGCTTTCTTT.

Relative to its sample, this clone is medium-sized (0.01 to 0.1%). This chain links TRBV4-1 with TRBJ1-5; D is uncertain. Germline CDR1 MGHRA, CDR2 YSYEKL. V was cut by 1 base and J by 5 bases, with 9 bases left in between. The CDR3 length is 14 residues. Here the CDR3 reads CASSQGGVDQPQHF. The CDR3 DNA sequence: TGCGCCAGCAGCCAAGGCGGTGTAGATCAGCCCCAGCATTTT.

This clone was counted between two and nine times. The CDR3 DNA reads as TGCGCCAGCAGCTCCACAGGGAACTATGGCTACACCTTC. This encodes CASSSTGNYGYTF. The chain is built from TRBV5-1 and TRBJ1-2; possibly TRBD1 for D (6 bases). Per germline, CDR1 SGHRS and CDR2 YFSETQ. The CDR3 contains 13 residues. V lost 3 bases to trimming and J lost 2 bases, with 8 bases between them.

There are a few counts of this clone. J is TRBJ2-7 and V is TRBV7-6, with 9 bases matching TRBD2. The germline CDR1 and CDR2 sequences are SGHVS and FNYEAQ. The V gene end was trimmed by 2 bases and the J gene end by 7 bases; junction bases not matched to a gene: 9. The CDR3 is made up of 15 amino acids. CDR3 sequence reads: CASSLSAGGPGEQYF. The DNA of the CDR3 is TGTGCCAGCAGCTTATCGGCGGGAGGGCCAGGGGAGCAGTACTTC.

In this sample, this clone turned up a few times. The chain's CDR3 is CAVGSAGGQETQYF. The CDR3 coding sequence is TGTGCCGTCGGTTCGGCGGGAGGCCAAGAGACCCAGTACTTC. The chain employs TRBV6-1 and TRBJ2-5; 8 nucleotides match TRBD2. The CDR3 is made up of 14 amino acids. J gave up 1 base and V 11 bases, and 9 bases lay outside the gene matches. CDR1 and CDR2 from the germline V gene are MNHNS and SASEGT.

V and J are TRBV6-6 and TRBJ1-5; D not resolved. The V and J ends lost 0 bases and 6 bases respectively, with 12 bases between them. The CDR3 sequence is 15 residues long. From germline, CDR1 is MNHNY and CDR2 SVGAGI (reference sequence). CDR3 residues: CASSYSQTVGQPQHF. CDR3 nucleotide sequence: TGTGCCAGCAGTTACTCGCAAACAGTTGGTCAGCCCCAGCATTTT.

The chain has TRBV6-1 and TRBJ2-1; 7 bases line up with TRBD2. Per the germline V gene, CDR1 is MNHNS and CDR2 is SASEGT. V shed 5 bases and J 3 bases; nucleotides not matched to a gene: 7. CDR3 size: 15 residues. CDR3 region: CASSTAGGSYNEQFF. The CDR3 coding sequence is TGTGCCAGCAGTACAGCAGGCGGGAGCTACAATGAGCAGTTCTTC.

The rearrangement uses TRBV7-3 and TRBJ2-3; D may be TRBD1 (6 bases). Germline V gene lookup returns CDR1 SGHTA and CDR2 FQGTGA. With 2 bases removed from V and 0 bases from J, the gap between germline ends came to 9 bases. The CDR3 has 15 residues. The CDR3 DNA follows: TGTGCCAGCAGCTTAGGGACACTTAGCACAGATACGCAGTATTTT. Protein sequence: CASSLGTLSTDTQYF.

The chain joins TRBV4-2 to TRBJ2-5, with D hard to call. Trimming removed 5 bases at V and 3 bases at J, with 4 bases between. The CDR3 loop spans 11 amino acids. The germline CDR1 and CDR2 sequences are LGHNA and YNFKEQ. CDR3 nucleotides: TGTGCCAGCAGCGGAGAAGAGACCCAGTACTTC. Protein: CASSGEETQYF.

V usage is TRBV7-9 and J usage is TRBJ2-7; tentatively, D is TRBD2 (5 bases). The CDR3 totals 13 residues. The ends were cut back, 2 bases at V and 7 bases at J, with 12 bases in the middle. Germline CDR1 reads SEHNR; CDR2 reads FQNEAQ (reference sequence). The CDR3 bases are TGTGCCAGCAGCTTATTATACAGCGGTGAGCAGTACTTC. It yields the protein CASSLLYSGEQYF.

The chain combines TRBV25-1 with TRBJ1-2; the D is unclear. The CDR3 contains 12 residues. V was pared by 5 bases and J by 2 bases, with 6 bases between. Germline CDR1 MGHDK, CDR2 SYGVNS. For the CDR3, the DNA is TGTGCCAGCAGTCCGGGGAACTATGGCTACACCTTC. This sequence encodes CASSPGNYGYTF.

The chain employs TRBV10-3 and TRBJ2-4, with 8 bases identical to TRBD1. J was trimmed by 5 bases and V by 2 bases; bases with no gene match: 5. The CDR3 runs to 15 residues. Germline V lookup: CDR1 ENHRY, CDR2 SYGVKD. The CDR3 here is CAISEVRGRQNIQYF. The CDR3 DNA is TGTGCCATCAGTGAGGTCAGGGGGCGGCAAAACATTCAGTACTTC.